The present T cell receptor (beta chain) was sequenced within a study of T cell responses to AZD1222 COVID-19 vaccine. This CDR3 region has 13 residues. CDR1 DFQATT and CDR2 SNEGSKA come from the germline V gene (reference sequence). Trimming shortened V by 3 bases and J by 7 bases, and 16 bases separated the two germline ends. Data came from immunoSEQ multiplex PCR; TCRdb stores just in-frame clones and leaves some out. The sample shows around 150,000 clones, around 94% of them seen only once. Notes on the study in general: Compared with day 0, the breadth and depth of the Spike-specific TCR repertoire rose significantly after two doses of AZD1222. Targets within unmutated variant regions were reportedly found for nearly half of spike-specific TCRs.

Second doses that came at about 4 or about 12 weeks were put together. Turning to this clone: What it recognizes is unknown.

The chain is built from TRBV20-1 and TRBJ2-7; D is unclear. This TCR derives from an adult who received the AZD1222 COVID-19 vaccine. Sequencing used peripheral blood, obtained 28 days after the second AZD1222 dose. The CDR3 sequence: CSASSSWAGEQYF. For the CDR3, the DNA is TGCAGTGCTAGTAGTTCGTGGGCTGGAGAGCAGTACTTC.